One T cell receptor beta chain is described in this entry. Its cognate antigen is unknown. The data originate from a study of shared clonotypes between healthy human individuals. Overall study context: Each donor's CD4 naive and CD4 memory cells filled three plates apiece, CD8 naive two, and CD8 memory one.

Each sorted subset replicate got 200 ng genomic DNA, tens of thousands of genomes. Assay: immunoSEQ multiplex PCR; the TCRdb copy retains only in-frame clones and omits some. The table has about 2,500,000 clones, 85% to 95% seen once. V gave up 4 bases and J gave up 5 bases, with 11 bases separating them. Germline CDR1 SNHLY, CDR2 FYNNEI. CDR3 length: 13 amino acids. Regarding the study as a whole: Large depth notwithstanding, sorted-subset sequencing proved incomplete by rarefaction.

What was sequenced was naive CD4+ T cells sorted from blood. The subset here: CD45RA+ positively selected. This receptor was taken from a man aged 18 to 29 in good health. V and J are TRBV2 and TRBJ1-1; D is unresolved. CDR3 region: CASSVTPGTEAFF. In nucleotides, the CDR3 is TGTGCCAGCAGTGTGACCCCGGGGACTGAAGCTTTCTTT.